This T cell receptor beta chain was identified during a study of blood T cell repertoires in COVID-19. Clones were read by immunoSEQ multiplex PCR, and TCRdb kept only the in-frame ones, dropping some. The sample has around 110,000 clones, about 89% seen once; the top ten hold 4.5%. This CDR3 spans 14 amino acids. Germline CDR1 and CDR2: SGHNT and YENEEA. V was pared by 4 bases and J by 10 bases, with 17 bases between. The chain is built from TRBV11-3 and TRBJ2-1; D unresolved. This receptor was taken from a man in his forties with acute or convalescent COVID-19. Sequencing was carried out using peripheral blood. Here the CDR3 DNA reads TGTGCCAGCAGCTCCCGCGGTGTGGATGAGGAGCAGTTCTTC. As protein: CASSSRGVDEEQFF.